This is a list of T cell receptor beta chains from one sample in a study of cytomegalovirus exposure and HLA in healthy donors. Measured with immunoSEQ multiplex PCR; TCRdb has only the in-frame clones, and not every one. In the table there are approximately 130,000 clones, 81% of which are singletons. What was sequenced was PBMCs. All receptors come from a young man in good health and CMV-seronegative. CDR3s include the opening cysteine and the closing phenylalanine or tryptophan. The order of the fields is J gene, D gene, V gene, CDR3 protein. D genes are given only for firm matches.

TRBJ1-4 TRBD1 TRBV19 CASSSQGAGNEKLFF
TRBJ1-1 TRBD1 TRBV5-1 CASSPGQGVRNTEAFF
TRBJ1-2 . TRBV6-1 CASSRTANYGYTF
TRBJ1-1 . TRBV25-1 CASRLRPGTEAFF
TRBJ1-6 . TRBV4-1 CASGSGGGNSPLHF
TRBJ2-4 . TRBV7-2 CASSRGSGKNIQYF
TRBJ2-7 TRBD1 TRBV5-1 CASSLYRGLAYEQYF
TRBJ1-1 . TRBV5-5 CASSPGHQNTEAFF
TRBJ2-3 . TRBV18 CASSPRRRGEYDTQYF
TRBJ2-2 . TRBV19 CASSTLVGELFF
TRBJ1-6 TRBD1 TRBV7-9 CASSVGQGSTPLHF
TRBJ1-1 . TRBV6-1 CASTGDTEAFF
TRBJ2-3 . TRBV15 CATSFHTDTQYF
TRBJ2-2 . TRBV6-5 CASRRTGLSPGELFF
TRBJ2-3 TRBD2 TRBV7-9 CASSPVAGGVTDTQYF
TRBJ1-2 . TRBV5-1 CASSLAQGEENGYTF
TRBJ2-7 TRBD1 TRBV6-5 CASSKGGYSYEQYF
TRBJ1-2 . TRBV27 CASSTLRTEGYGYTF
TRBJ2-1 TRBD2 TRBV11-2 CASSFIAGGVYNEQFF
TRBJ1-2 TRBD1 TRBV7-9 CASSSAGRGLAEGYTF
TRBJ2-3 TRBD2 TRBV13 CASSLDGLARRNTDTQYF
TRBJ2-1 . TRBV12-5 CASGLTQSHEQFF
TRBJ1-6 TRBD1 TRBV18 CASSPDRAPNSPLHF
TRBJ1-6 TRBD1 TRBV4-3 CASSQATGGGSPLHF
TRBJ2-5 TRBD2 TRBV27 CASSLKWRGIAETQYF
TRBJ1-3 . TRBV13 CASSLYGSGNTIYF
TRBJ1-2 . TRBV18 CASSPPTESGYTF
TRBJ2-7 TRBD1 TRBV7-6 CASSLGDSSYEQYF
TRBJ2-5 . TRBV7-3 CASSPSAVPQETQYF